The entry below describes one TCR beta chain. Antigen unknown. The junction departs from the called germline gene at one end, perhaps through a read error. Each sample had at least 6.5 million PBMCs isolated. This sample was taken from a study of blood T cells in healthy people across ages. Study in general: Per every two T cells, about one barcoded beta molecule was captured by template switching.

General observations from the study: PBMCs left unsorted prevented a conclusive naive versus antigen-experienced comparison.

A sample-barcoded 5' primer and a J-beta primer mix were used in a second PCR of about 7 to 12 cycles. Each cDNA was tagged by a template-switch adaptor containing 12 random nucleotides. TCRdb re-called the 5' RACE reads through MiXCR, storing one row per CDR3 protein. The sample lists roughly 1.5 million distinct CDR3 sequences, roughly two fifths seen once, with 4% in the top ten. The sequenced material came from blood. The receptor was isolated from a woman under 30 in good health.

This chain's CDR3 is CASSHSTGETQYF. The DNA of the CDR3 is TGTGCTAGCAGCCACTCGACAGGAGAGACCCAGTACTTC. The chain recombines TRBV7-7 with TRBJ2-5; D perhaps matches TRBD1 (6 bases). Per the germline V gene, CDR1 is SSHAT and CDR2 is FNYEAQ (reference sequence). The CDR3 runs 13 residues.